This T cell receptor (beta chain) was found in a study of T cell changes during pregnancy in multiple sclerosis. Only in-frame clones appear in the TCRdb table, and some are missing; sequencing was by immunoSEQ multiplex PCR. There are tens of thousands of clones in the sample; just under 95% occur only once, and roughly 2% lies in the top ten. CDR3 length: 15 residues. Looked up from germline, CDR1 is SGHDT and CDR2 is YYEEEE. Trimming took off 1 base at V and 3 bases at J, with 10 bases between the two ends. This clonotype was obtained from a female donor with multiple sclerosis, enrolled in a pregnancy study. V and J are TRBV5-6 and TRBJ1-4; perhaps TRBD1 as D (5 bases). The sample in question was peripheral blood, obtained in the second trimester of pregnancy. This CDR3 is CASSLRGRANEKLFF. As DNA, the CDR3 is TGTGCCAGCAGCTTGAGAGGCAGGGCTAATGAAAAACTGTTTTTT. Drawing the rest from reference TRBV5-6 and TRBJ1-4, the complete variable domain is DAGVTQSPTHLIKTRGQQVTLRCSPKSGHDTVSWYQQALGQGPQFIFQYYEEEERQRGNFPDRFSGHQFPNYSSELNVNALLLGDSALYLCASSLRGRANEKLFFGSGTQLSVL.